This T cell receptor (beta chain) was observed in a study of low-dose radiotherapy and immunotherapy resistance in tumors. Looking at the study overall: From cycle 1 day 1, patients took oral aspirin 300 mg every day for four cycles.

This clonotype has ten or more counts. TRAV and TRBV primers primed cDNA for both TCRalpha and TCRbeta. TCRs were amplified for 20 to 25 PCR cycles with a constant-region primer and V-primer adapter. It was by in vitro transcription that isolated mRNA was amplified. TCRdb re-called the reads through MiXCR, storing one row per CDR3 protein. The table shows tens of thousands of distinct CDR3 sequences, with 20% to 25% occurring only once. Trimming removed 4 bases from V and 7 bases from J, with 10 bases in between. In germline, CDR1 is SQVTM, CDR2 ANQGSEA. The CDR3 runs to 11 residues. As to time point: before trial treatment.

V is TRBV29-1 and J is TRBJ1-2; D unresolved. Material: PBMCs, obtained before treatment. This clonotype was obtained from a male donor with prostate cancer. The CDR3 DNA is TGCAGCGTTGGGGGTTCTCTTGGCTACACCTTC. Its translation: CSVGGSLGYTF. Full variable domain (rest looked up from reference TRBV29-1 and TRBJ1-2): SAVISQKPSRDICQRGTSLTIQCQVDSQVTMMFWYRQQPGQSLTLIATANQGSEATYESGFVIDKFPISRPNLTFSTLTVSNMSPEDSSIYLCSVGGSLGYTFGSGTRLTVV.